The present entry profiles one T cell receptor beta chain with its context. V lost 5 bases to trimming and J lost 5 bases; unmatched junction nucleotides: 6. Per germline, CDR1 SQVTM and CDR2 ANQGSEA. The CDR3 covers 13 residues. TCRdb keeps only in-frame clones here, not all; method: immunoSEQ multiplex PCR. The sample contains 35,000 to 50,000 clones, around 70% of which appear only once. The data originate from a study of cytotoxic CD8 clonotypes in ibrutinib-treated CLL. The rearrangement joins TRBV29-1 to TRBJ1-5, with 7 bases matching TRBD1. The material was PBMCs, obtained at disease progression, from a patient treated with ibrutinib. This clonotype was obtained from a human donor with chronic lymphocytic leukemia. CDR3 nucleotides: TGCAGCGTTTCGGAGGGGGCTTATCAGCCCCAGCATTTT. This encodes CSVSEGAYQPQHF.